These 18 T cell receptor beta chains share one sample of origin, sequenced in a study of OX40 agonist ivuxolimab in advanced cancers. Libraries were prepared by immunoSEQ multiplex PCR; TCRdb keeps only in-frame clonotypes and omits some of them. The sample lists about 73,000 clones, around 80% occurring once. The sample in question was CD4+ or CD8+ T cells sorted from blood, obtained in a trial of the OX40 agonist ivuxolimab. These receptors were obtained from an adult with an advanced solid tumor such as melanoma, head and neck, liver or kidney cancer.

The CDR3 protein is CASSPFQRDQPQHF. CDR3 DNA: TGTGCCAGCTCACCTTTTCAACGAGATCAGCCCCAGCATTTT. The chain joins TRBV18 to TRBJ1-5; D is uncertain. Germline V CDR1 and CDR2: KGHSH, LQKENI. V dropped 3 bases and J dropped 5 bases, with 11 bases sitting between them. The CDR3 covers 14 residues.

The chain links TRBV2 to TRBJ1-2, with D tentatively TRBD1 (6 bases). Trimming removed 1 base from V and 3 bases from J, with 6 bases in between. Germline V CDR1 and CDR2: SNHLY, FYNNEI. This CDR3 has 13 residues. CDR3 sequence reads: CASSEGQDYGYTF. In DNA form, the CDR3 reads TGTGCCAGCAGTGAAGGACAGGACTATGGCTACACCTTC.

The genes are TRBV29-1 and TRBJ1-6; TRBD1 might be the D (6 bases). The V gene's germline CDR1 is SQVTM and CDR2 ANQGSEA. Trimming left V 6 bases short and J 5 bases short, with 14 bases between. This CDR3 is built from 14 residues. The CDR3 spells CSVPGEKDNSPLHF. DNA for the CDR3: TGCAGCGTCCCAGGGGAGAAGGATAATTCACCCCTCCACTTT.

The CDR3 loop is CAIGAGYQETQYF. CDR3 DNA sequence: TGTGCCATCGGAGCGGGGTACCAAGAGACCCAGTACTTC. The V and J genes are TRBV6-1 and TRBJ2-5; 7 bases agree with TRBD2. Trimming at V came to 10 bases and at J to 0 bases, leaving 5 bases not matched to a gene. Germline loops: CDR1 MNHNS, CDR2 SASEGT. This CDR3 has 13 residues.

The chain joins TRBV7-2 to TRBJ2-5; D uncertain. Trimming removed 5 bases from V and 5 bases from J, with 15 bases in between. The CDR3 spans 14 residues. In germline, CDR1 is SGHTA, CDR2 FQGNSA. The CDR3 region has the DNA TGTGCCAGCAGCCCCCAGTGGGCTGGGGAGACCCAGTACTTC. It is translated as CASSPQWAGETQYF. Based on the CDR3 plus reference TRBV7-2 and TRBJ2-5, the full variable domain is GAGVSQSPSNKVTEKGKDVELRCDPISGHTALYWYRQSLGQGLEFLIYFQGNSAPDKSGLPSDRFSAERTGGSVSTLTIQRTQQEDSAVYLCASSPQWAGETQYFGPGTRLLVL.

The chain employs TRBV27 and TRBJ1-2; D remains ambiguous. There are 16 residues in the CDR3. Germline values: CDR1 MNHEY, CDR2 SMNVEV (reference sequence). Trimming removed 6 bases from V and 3 bases from J, with 20 bases in between. The CDR3 loop is CASRQRANGGYYGYTF. The CDR3 nucleotides read TGTGCCAGCAGACAACGAGCCAATGGAGGGTACTATGGCTACACCTTC.

This clone was detected only once. The rearrangement uses TRBV6-1 and TRBJ2-7; possible D gene TRBD1, 6 bases. With 5 bases removed from V and 1 base from J, the gap between germline ends came to 12 bases. This CDR3 has 14 residues. Germline lookup yields CDR1 MNHNS and CDR2 SASEGT. The CDR3 DNA sequence: TGTGCCAGCAGTCCACACAGGGAGTCCTACGAGCAGTACTTC. The encoded protein is CASSPHRESYEQYF.

This clone was detected a few times. V usage is TRBV7-8 and J usage is TRBJ1-2; 7 bases are shared with TRBD1. The CDR3 runs to 13 residues. V gave up 6 bases and J gave up 5 bases; unmatched junction bases: 6. The germline V gene encodes CDR1 SGHVS and CDR2 FQNEAQ. The CDR3 loop is CASSPQGVYGYTF. As DNA, the CDR3 is TGTGCCAGCAGTCCTCAGGGGGTATATGGCTACACCTTC.

This clone was counted once. The V gene is TRBV4-1, the J gene TRBJ1-5, with D perhaps TRBD1 (5 bases). The CDR3 runs to 13 residues. Deletions cut 3 bases from V and 8 bases from J, with 11 bases between. Germline V lookup: CDR1 MGHRA, CDR2 YSYEKL. The CDR3 DNA reads as TGCGCCAGCAGCCAGGGGGTGTTGGAGCCCCAGCATTTT. As protein: CASSQGVLEPQHF.

The chain carries TRBV9 and TRBJ2-2; 8 bases match TRBD2. V was clipped by 0 bases and J by 3 bases; unmatched bases: 7. The germline CDR1 and CDR2 sequences are SGDLS and YYNGEE. The CDR3 is 17 residues long. In nucleotides, the CDR3 is TGTGCCAGCAGCGTAGCTGACGGGGGGGCTTACACCGGGGAGCTGTTTTTT. It specifies CASSVADGGAYTGELFF.

The CDR3 here is CASSLWAGTGYGYTF. DNA for the CDR3: TGTGCCAGCAGCTTGTGGGCGGGCACAGGCTATGGCTACACCTTC. The V gene is TRBV13, the J gene TRBJ1-2; a possible D gene is TRBD1 (5 bases). The CDR3 is made up of 15 amino acids. Trimming took 3 bases from V and 4 from J, leaving 15 bases between them. Germline V lookup: CDR1 PRHDT, CDR2 FYEKMQ (reference sequence).

This chain links TRBV4-3 with TRBJ2-3, with D unclear. V lost 0 bases, J lost 2 bases, and 9 bases lay in between. Germline CDR1 reads LGHNA; CDR2 reads YSLEER. The CDR3 extends over 15 amino acids. The DNA of the CDR3 is TGCGCCAGCAGCCAAGATCTCCAATTCACAGATACGCAGTATTTT. Translating it yields CASSQDLQFTDTQYF.

The chain is built from TRBV6-5 and TRBJ1-1; D gene unclear. Trimming removed 5 bases from V and 3 bases from J, with 13 bases in between. CDR3 size: 14 residues. Per the germline V gene, CDR1 is MNHEY and CDR2 is SVGAGI. CDR3 bases: TGTGCCAGCAGTCCAAAAATGGGGTACACTGAAGCTTTCTTT. Amino acid sequence: CASSPKMGYTEAFF.

The chain carries TRBV9 and TRBJ2-2, with 10 bases that match TRBD1. V was clipped by 0 bases and J by 1 base; unmatched bases: 9. This CDR3 is 19 amino acids long. CDR1 and CDR2 from the germline V gene are SGDLS and YYNGEE. The CDR3 DNA is TGTGCCAGCAGCGTAGGCGGACAGGGGGGGACGAGGAACACCGGGGAGCTGTTTTTT. Amino acid sequence: CASSVGGQGGTRNTGELFF.

The genes are TRBV7-9 and TRBJ1-3; D is perhaps TRBD1 (6 bases). This CDR3 comprises 18 residues. V shed 10 bases and J shed 0 bases, with 25 bases lying between them. In germline, CDR1 is SEHNR, CDR2 FQNEAQ (reference sequence). Here the CDR3 reads CAIPDRTGPGVSGNTIYF. CDR3 coding DNA: TGTGCCATCCCGGACCGAACAGGGCCGGGAGTCTCTGGAAACACCATATATTTT.

V and J are TRBV6-4 and TRBJ1-2; tentative D call: TRBD1 (6 bases). The CDR3 has 16 residues. The V end was cut by 6 bases, the J end by 0 bases, with 17 bases between. The germline gives CDR1 MRHNA, CDR2 SNTAGT. CDR3 in DNA: TGTGCCAGCAGCCCGGTTGGGGGCTTTACTAACTATGGCTACACCTTC. Translating gives CASSPVGGFTNYGYTF.

The V gene is TRBV11-2, the J gene TRBJ2-7; 10 nucleotides line up with TRBD1. This CDR3 contains 15 residues. Germline CDR1 reads SGHAT; CDR2 reads FQNNGV. After removal of 4 bases from V and 3 bases from J, the junction contained 6 bases not matched to a gene. The CDR3 loop is CASSSVGDRGYEQYF. The CDR3 DNA reads TGTGCCAGCAGCTCGGTTGGGGACAGGGGCTACGAGCAGTACTTC.

This clone came up once. The CDR3, as DNA: TGTGCCAGTAGACCTCAGGGGGCAAGCAATCAGCCCCAGCATTTT. Translating gives CASRPQGASNQPQHF. J is TRBJ1-5 and V is TRBV19, with 8 nucleotides matching TRBD1. The junction had 5 bases not matched to a gene; V was cut back by 6 bases and J by 1 base. This CDR3 has 15 residues. Germline V gene lookup returns CDR1 LNHDA and CDR2 SQIVND (reference sequence).